The next 19 T cell receptor beta chains were all read from a single sample in a study of T cell changes during pregnancy in multiple sclerosis. TCRdb keeps only in-frame clones here, not all; method: immunoSEQ multiplex PCR. The data hold roughly 68,000 clones, with about 92% observed a single time. The specimen was peripheral blood, collected in the second trimester of pregnancy. These receptor sequences come from a female donor in good health, enrolled as a control in a pregnancy study.

The chain employs TRBV5-4 and TRBJ2-5, with D perhaps matching TRBD1 (7 bases). The germline V gene has CDR1 SGHNT and CDR2 YYREEE (reference sequence). V was clipped by 5 bases and J by 4 bases, with 15 bases between them. CDR3 length: 14 residues. CDR3 nucleotides: TGTGCCAGCAGTTACCCAGGGGGAGGAGAGACCCAGTACTTC. Its protein product is CASSYPGGGETQYF.

The V call is TRBV11-2, the J call TRBJ2-1; D possibly corresponds to TRBD2 (5 bases). Germline V CDR1 and CDR2: SGHAT, FQNNGV. The CDR3 loop spans 13 amino acids. V shed 1 base and J shed 10 bases, with 11 bases lying between them. The CDR3 DNA reads TGTGCCAGCAGCTTAGGGACTTTCCGCGAGCAGTTCTTC. It translates to CASSLGTFREQFF.

This chain uses TRBV25-1 with TRBJ2-7, with 7 bases fitting TRBD1. This CDR3 contains 14 residues. With 2 bases clipped from V and 7 bases from J, the junction kept 8 bases outside the gene matches. From germline, CDR1 is MGHDK and CDR2 SYGVNS. The CDR3 loop reads CASSEPDRVREQYF. CDR3 DNA sequence: TGTGCCAGCAGTGAACCTGACAGGGTGCGGGAGCAGTACTTC.

The rearrangement links TRBV7-9 to TRBJ2-3, with 9 bases matching TRBD1. Losses at the gene ends were 5 bases for V and 0 bases for J; bases not matched to a gene: 6. Germline values: CDR1 SEHNR, CDR2 FQNEAQ (reference sequence). The CDR3 runs to 16 residues. The chain's CDR3 is CASSTRQGVSTDTQYF. The CDR3 bases are TGTGCCAGCAGCACTAGACAGGGGGTCAGCACAGATACGCAGTATTTT.

V is TRBV5-6 and J is TRBJ1-1; TRBD1 aligns across 7 bases. The CDR3 is 14 amino acids. V trimming: 4 bases; J trimming: 4 bases; junction bases outside the gene matches: 7. Germline values: CDR1 SGHDT, CDR2 YYEEEE. The CDR3 loop reads CASSPGQPATEAFF. CDR3 sequence (DNA): TGTGCCAGCAGCCCGGGACAGCCCGCCACTGAAGCTTTCTTT.

This chain links TRBV6-5 with TRBJ2-3, with D perhaps TRBD2 (6 bases). Trimming removed 1 base from V and 0 bases from J, with 11 bases in between. The germline V gene encodes CDR1 MNHEY and CDR2 SVGAGI. This CDR3 spans 16 amino acids. This CDR3 is CASSYLGGYSTDTQYF. Here the CDR3 DNA reads TGTGCCAGCAGTTACTTGGGGGGATATAGCACAGATACGCAGTATTTT.

V and J are TRBV29-1 and TRBJ2-7; D uncertain. This CDR3 region has 13 residues. V gave up 4 bases and J gave up 1 base, with 11 bases separating them. Germline values: CDR1 SQVTM, CDR2 ANQGSEA. The CDR3 reads CSVVGGGSYEQYF. The CDR3 DNA is TGCAGCGTTGTTGGCGGCGGATCCTACGAGCAGTACTTC.

The rearrangement uses TRBV27 and TRBJ2-7; TRBD2 aligns across 9 bases. J lost 6 bases, V lost 4 bases, and 13 bases had no gene match. CDR3 size: 16 residues. Per the germline V gene, CDR1 is MNHEY and CDR2 is SMNVEV (reference sequence). The CDR3 reads CASSSIGGRVSSEQYF. DNA for the CDR3: TGTGCCAGCAGTTCAATCGGCGGGAGGGTCTCGTCCGAGCAGTACTTC.

The chain employs TRBV7-9 and TRBJ2-3; tentatively, D is TRBD1 (5 bases). The germline V gene encodes CDR1 SEHNR and CDR2 FQNEAQ (reference sequence). CDR3 length: 14 amino acids. With 1 base removed from V and 5 bases from J, the gap between germline ends came to 10 bases. CDR3 region: CASSLVTTVDTQYF. The CDR3, as DNA: TGTGCCAGCAGCTTAGTCACGACAGTAGATACGCAGTATTTT. The full variable domain, with the rest looked up from reference TRBV7-9 and TRBJ2-3, is DTGVSQNPRHKITKRGQNVTFRCDPISEHNRLYWYRQTLGQGPEFLTYFQNEAQLEKSRLLSDRFSAERPKGSFSTLEIQRTEQGDSAMYLCASSLVTTVDTQYFGPGTRLTVL.

The chain links TRBV7-2 to TRBJ2-5; D uncertain. This CDR3 is 13 amino acids long. Trimming stripped 1 base from V and 5 bases from J, with 8 bases between. Looked up from germline, CDR1 is SGHTA and CDR2 is FQGNSA. CDR3 DNA sequence: TGTGCCAGCAGCTTAGTCGCTAGGGAGACCCAGTACTTC. Protein product: CASSLVARETQYF.

The rearrangement uses TRBV19 and TRBJ2-1, with a weak D call TRBD2 (6 bases). The CDR3 sequence is 15 residues long. Germline lookup yields CDR1 LNHDA and CDR2 SQIVND (reference sequence). V lost 8 bases and J 9 bases, leaving 23 bases between the germline ends. CDR3: CASHLGDSGFFEQFF. CDR3 coding DNA: TGTGCCAGTCACCTGGGGGACTCGGGATTTTTTGAGCAGTTCTTC.

V gene TRBV27 combines with J gene TRBJ2-3; maybe TRBD2 (5 bases). The CDR3 runs 15 residues. Germline CDR1 is MNHEY and CDR2 is SMNVEV (reference sequence). Trimming removed 3 bases at V and 1 base at J, with 11 bases between. The CDR3, as DNA: TGTGCCAGCAGTTTTGACGGGATCGGCACAGATACGCAGTATTTT. Translated: CASSFDGIGTDTQYF.

The V and J genes are TRBV6-6 and TRBJ2-3; the match to TRBD1 covers 8 bases. Germline V gene lookup returns CDR1 MNHNY and CDR2 SVGAGI (reference sequence). The CDR3 length is 14 residues. V was pared by 0 bases and J by 6 bases, with 2 bases of the junction left unmatched. The CDR3 is CASSYSRTGDTQYF. The CDR3 nucleotides are TGTGCCAGCAGTTACTCGAGGACAGGGGATACGCAGTATTTT.

The chain is built from TRBV9 and TRBJ1-5; 7 bases match TRBD1. V gave up 4 bases and J gave up 4 bases; unmatched junction bases: 5. CDR3 size: 14 residues. Per germline, CDR1 SGDLS and CDR2 YYNGEE. The CDR3 region is CASSTGQPNQPQHF. The CDR3, as DNA: TGTGCCAGCAGCACGGGACAGCCAAATCAGCCCCAGCATTTT.

V gene TRBV5-4 combines with J gene TRBJ2-1; D is undetermined. V was pared by 4 bases and J by 9 bases, with 8 bases between. CDR3 length: 11 residues. The germline CDR1 and CDR2 sequences are SGHNT and YYREEE (reference sequence). CDR3 coding DNA: TGTGCCAGCAGCCCAGGTTTTGAGCAGTTCTTC. Translating it yields CASSPGFEQFF.

The genes are TRBV6-4 and TRBJ2-1; tentatively, D is TRBD2 (5 bases). The CDR3 extends over 13 amino acids. In germline, CDR1 is MRHNA, CDR2 SNTAGT. V dropped 3 bases and J dropped 9 bases, with 12 bases sitting between them. Here the CDR3 reads CASSDEGHSEQFF. The CDR3 bases are TGTGCCAGCAGTGATGAGGGCCACAGTGAGCAGTTCTTC.

J is TRBJ2-7 and V is TRBV7-6; D is possibly TRBD2 (6 bases). The V gene's germline CDR1 is SGHVS and CDR2 FNYEAQ. V lost 5 bases to trimming and J lost 3 bases, with 17 bases between them. This CDR3 spans 15 amino acids. The CDR3 DNA is TGTGCCAGCAGCGAGCTTTCCGCGGGATTCTACGAGCAGTACTTC. This gives the protein CASSELSAGFYEQYF. Using reference TRBV7-6 and TRBJ2-7 for the parts outside the CDR3, the full variable domain is GAGVSQSPRYKVTKRGQDVALRCDPISGHVSLYWYRQALGQGPEFLTYFNYEAQQDKSGLPNDRFSAERPEGSISTLTIQRTEQRDSAMYRCASSELSAGFYEQYFGPGTRLTVT.

The genes are TRBV28 and TRBJ1-5; D ambiguous. Per germline, CDR1 MDHEN and CDR2 SYDVKM. V was shortened by 3 bases and J by 0 bases, with 6 bases between the two germline ends. The CDR3 loop spans 14 amino acids. For the CDR3, the DNA is TGTGCCAGCAGTTTCCAGTCTAGCAATCAGCCCCAGCATTTT. As protein: CASSFQSSNQPQHF.

This chain links TRBV5-1 with TRBJ1-2; TRBD1 aligns across 8 bases. The CDR3 sequence is 13 residues long. Germline V gene lookup returns CDR1 SGHRS and CDR2 YFSETQ. V dropped 4 bases and J dropped 8; count of bases not matched to a gene: 7. CDR3 bases: TGCGCCAGCAGCGTGGGACAGGCGGGCGGCTACACCTTC. This sequence encodes CASSVGQAGGYTF.